What follows are 28 T cell receptor beta chains derived from one specimen sequenced in a study of blood T cells in healthy people across ages (dated by TCRdb to between 2014 and 2017). Libraries were made using 5' RACE. Sequenced using an Illumina HiSeq 2500. A second about 7 to 12 cycle PCR used a sample-barcoded 5' primer and a J-beta primer mix. Starting from the raw public reads, TCRdb applied fastp trimming at Q25, assembled clones with MiXCR and retained in-frame beta chains. CDR3 protein duplicates are merged, each entry listing the most common genes and DNA. Present in this sample are 650,000 or so distinct CDR3 sequences, 52% of which were seen just once. The ten largest clones capture about 13% of the sample. Specimen: blood. The receptors stem from an elderly woman in good health.

Notes on this clonotype: One base away lies a much larger clone, so this may be a sequencing read error. The rearrangement uses TRBV12-3 or TRBV12-4 and TRBJ1-2, with unresolved D. The V end lost 1 base, the J end lost 2 bases, and 11 bases lay between the germline ends. CDR3 length: 15 residues. The CDR3 protein is CASSLVGRVNYGYTF. The CDR3 bases are TGTGCCAGCAGTTTAGTAGGGAGGGTGAACTATGGCTACACCTTC.

This clonotype was observed once. The V gene is TRBV7-2, the J gene TRBJ2-3, with D perhaps matching TRBD2 (6 bases). V was pared by 3 bases and J by 2 bases, with 12 bases between. The CDR3 sequence is 15 residues long. Germline V lookup: CDR1 SGHTA, CDR2 FQGNSA. This CDR3 reads CTSSLGGRHTDTQYF. The CDR3 DNA reads TGTACCAGCAGCTTGGGAGGACGACACACAGATACGCAGTATTTT.

There are many counts of this clonotype. The chain is built from TRBV6-5 and TRBJ2-7; 9 nucleotides agree with TRBD2. CDR3 length: 14 residues. CDR1 MNHEY and CDR2 SVGAGI come from the germline V gene. V was pared by 5 bases and J by 3 bases, with 5 bases of the junction left unmatched. CDR3 DNA: TGTGCCAGCAGTCTTAGCGGGAGTCTCTACGAGCAGTACTTC. This translates into CASSLSGSLYEQYF.

This clonotype showed up just a few times. The chain recombines TRBV4-2 with TRBJ2-3, with TRBD2 identical over 9 bases. CDR3 length: 17 amino acids. CDR1 and CDR2 from the germline V gene are LGHNA and YNFKEQ. V shed 1 base and J 7 bases; nucleotides not matched to a gene: 12. The chain's CDR3 is CASSQVWEVAGAYTQYF. CDR3 bases: TGTGCCAGCAGCCAAGTTTGGGAAGTAGCGGGAGCATATACGCAGTATTTT.

This chain uses TRBV24-1 with TRBJ2-7; 11 nucleotides align to TRBD1. The germline V gene encodes CDR1 KGHDR and CDR2 SFDVKD. Unmatched junction bases numbered 4, after V lost 9 bases and J lost 7 bases. CDR3 length: 12 residues. The CDR3 loop reads CATGQGAGEQYF. DNA for the CDR3: TGTGCCACCGGACAGGGGGCGGGTGAGCAGTACTTC.

The chain links TRBV14 to TRBJ2-1; TRBD2 matches 8 bases. CDR3 length: 14 amino acids. The germline gives CDR1 SGHDN, CDR2 FVKESK. Unmatched junction bases numbered 4, after V lost 4 bases and J lost 5 bases. The CDR3 nucleotides are TGTGCCAGCAGCCCGGGACTAGAACACAATGAGCAGTTCTTC. This encodes CASSPGLEHNEQFF. Full variable domain (rest looked up from reference TRBV14 and TRBJ2-1): EAGVTQFPSHSVIEKGQTVTLRCDPISGHDNLYWYRRVMGKEIKFLLHFVKESKQDESGMPNNRFLAERTGGTYSTLKVQPAELEDSGVYFCASSPGLEHNEQFFGPGTRLTVL.

This clonotype was seen a handful of times. The chain carries TRBV7-9 and TRBJ2-5; 9 nucleotides agree with TRBD2. J lost 11 bases, V lost 3 bases, and 13 bases had no gene match. The CDR3 is 15 residues long. Germline loops: CDR1 SEHNR, CDR2 FQNEAQ (reference sequence). CDR3 protein: CASSLGTSSLNEQYF. The CDR3, as DNA: TGTGCCAGCAGCTTGGGGACTAGCAGTCTCAATGAGCAGTACTTC. Variable domain in full (rest from reference TRBV7-9 and TRBJ2-5): DTGVSQNPRHKITKRGQNVTFRCDPISEHNRLYWYRQTLGQGPEFLTYFQNEAQLEKSRLLSDRFSAERPKGSFSTLEIQRTEQGDSAMYLCASSLGTSSLNEQYFGPGTRLLVL.

This clonotype showed up many times. DNA for the CDR3: TGTGCCAGCAGCCCGGGACAGGGGAACACCGGGGAGCTGTTTTTT. Its protein is CASSPGQGNTGELFF. V and J are TRBV7-3 and TRBJ2-2; TRBD1 agrees at 9 bases. The V segment lost 5 bases and the J segment 1 base; nucleotides outside the gene matches: 2. Germline values: CDR1 SGHTA, CDR2 FQGTGA. CDR3 length equals 15 residues. Using reference TRBV7-3 and TRBJ2-2 for the parts outside the CDR3, the full variable domain is GAGVSQTPSNKVTEKGKYVELRCDPISGHTALYWYRQSLGQGPEFLIYFQGTGAADDSGLPNDRFFAVRPEGSVSTLKIQRTERGDSAVYLCASSPGQGNTGELFFGEGSRLTVL.

This chain connects TRBV20-1 to TRBJ2-1, with D uncertain. CDR1 and CDR2 from the germline V gene are DFQATT and SNEGSKA (reference sequence). Between the trimmed V and J ends, which lost 2 bases and 0 bases, there was a span of 8 bases. The CDR3 consists of 14 residues. The CDR3 nucleotides read TGCAGTGCTAGAAGTCCGAGCTCCTACAATGAGCAGTTCTTC. Translating gives CSARSPSSYNEQFF.

This clonotype has a single count. V usage is TRBV29-1 and J usage is TRBJ2-1; D ambiguous. The CDR3 is 13 residues long. The V end was cut by 7 bases, the J end by 7 bases, with 17 bases between. The germline V gene has CDR1 SQVTM and CDR2 ANQGSEA. This CDR3 reads CSAQHARDNEQFF. The CDR3 region has the DNA TGCAGCGCCCAGCACGCCCGAGATAATGAGCAGTTCTTC.

This clonotype was recorded many times. This chain connects TRBV20-1 to TRBJ2-3, with 9 bases fitting TRBD2. This CDR3 contains 13 residues. Germline V gene lookup returns CDR1 DFQATT and CDR2 SNEGSKA (reference sequence). The trim removed 6 bases at V and 4 bases at J, leaving 5 bases unmatched. CDR3 DNA: TGCAGTGCCCTGACTAGCGGACCAGATACGCAGTATTTT. Amino acids: CSALTSGPDTQYF.

The chain uses TRBV3-1 and TRBJ2-3; D is possibly TRBD2 (6 bases). CDR1 is LGHDT, CDR2 YNNKEL, per germline (reference sequence). V lost 4 bases, J lost 4 bases, and 12 bases lay in between. The CDR3 runs to 14 residues. The CDR3 bases are TGTGCCAGCAGCCTCGTGGTAGCGGCAGATACGCAGTATTTT. Protein product: CASSLVVAADTQYF.

The genes are TRBV29-1 and TRBJ1-2; 7 positions match TRBD1. V lost 7 bases, J lost 8 bases, and 13 bases stayed unmatched. Germline lookup yields CDR1 SQVTM and CDR2 ANQGSEA. The CDR3 contains 13 residues. The CDR3 DNA reads TGCAGCGCAGGAATTCAGGGGGTTGGAGGCTACACCTTC. Protein: CSAGIQGVGGYTF.

The chain recombines TRBV7-9 with TRBJ2-7; unclear D gene. This CDR3 is built from 13 residues. Germline V gene lookup returns CDR1 SEHNR and CDR2 FQNEAQ (reference sequence). Trimming stripped 5 bases from V and 4 bases from J, with 12 bases between. The chain's CDR3 is CASSGEAEYEQYF. The DNA of the CDR3 is TGTGCCAGCAGCGGAGAAGCAGAATACGAGCAGTACTTC.

Of note for this clonotype: The junction departs from germline at one end; a sequencing error may be responsible. The genes are TRBV18 and TRBJ2-2; possible D gene TRBD2, 5 bases. The CDR3 loop spans 12 amino acids. Germline CDR1 KGHSH, CDR2 LQKENI. The CDR3, as DNA: TGTGCCAGCTCACCACCCGGACGGGATCTGTTTTTT. As protein: CASSPPGRDLFF. Full variable domain (outside the CDR3, taken from reference TRBV18 and TRBJ2-2): NAGVMQNPRHLVRRRGQEARLRCSPMKGHSHVYWYRQLPEEGLKFMVYLQKENIIDESGMPKERFSAEFPKEGPSILRIQQVVRGDSAAYFCASSPPGRDLFFGEGSRLTVL.

This clonotype came up a few times. This rearrangement joins TRBV4-1 to TRBJ2-2, with a tentative D call TRBD2 (6 bases). V was pared by 2 bases and J by 6 bases, with 16 bases between. The CDR3 has 16 amino acids. Germline-derived CDR1 and CDR2 are MGHRA and YSYEKL. This CDR3 is CASSQSAGSTPGELFF. The CDR3 DNA reads as TGCGCCAGCAGCCAATCCGCGGGGAGTACGCCCGGGGAGCTGTTTTTT.

This clonotype was detected a few times. This chain connects TRBV7-2 to TRBJ1-5; D is uncertain. In germline, CDR1 is SGHTA, CDR2 FQGNSA. CDR3 length equals 13 residues. Trimming cost V 0 bases and J 6 bases, with 6 bases left between them. CDR3 bases: TGTGCCAGCAGCTTAGCGTGGGGTCAGCCCCAGCATTTT. Protein product: CASSLAWGQPQHF.

This clonotype was detected ten times or more. V gene TRBV29-1 combines with J gene TRBJ2-1, with TRBD2 matching over 15 bases. The CDR3 covers 13 residues. Germline values: CDR1 SQVTM, CDR2 ANQGSEA. The trim removed 5 bases at V and 9 bases at J, leaving 2 bases unmatched. The CDR3: CSVPGLAGGEQFF. The CDR3 DNA is TGCAGCGTTCCGGGACTAGCGGGAGGTGAGCAGTTCTTC.

About this clonotype itself: A much larger clone differs by one base, so this may be a read error. The V and J genes are TRBV20-1 and TRBJ2-3; TRBD2 aligns across 7 bases. CDR1 is DFQATT and CDR2 is SNEGSKA in the germline V gene (reference sequence). Trimming at V came to 5 bases and at J to 4 bases, leaving 9 bases not matched to a gene. This CDR3 contains 14 residues. CDR3 nucleotides: TGCAGTGCTCAGCGGGGCAGGGTCGCAGATACGCAGTATTTT. Its translation is CSAQRGRVADTQYF.

The chain combines TRBV12-3 or TRBV12-4 with TRBJ2-5, with D unclear. CDR3 length: 13 residues. Trimming cost V 6 bases and J 8 bases, with 16 bases left between them. CDR3 coding DNA: TGTGCCAGCAGCCCAGTTAGGGATAGAACCCAGTACTTC. Protein product: CASSPVRDRTQYF.

This clonotype has a count of ten or more. The genes are TRBV12-3 or TRBV12-4 and TRBJ2-1; 7 positions match TRBD1. V gave up 6 bases and J gave up 0 bases; unmatched junction bases: 2. The CDR3 has 14 residues. The CDR3: CASRGTASYNEQFF. CDR3 in DNA: TGTGCCAGCAGAGGGACAGCCTCCTACAATGAGCAGTTCTTC.

This clonotype was seen a few times. The chain recombines TRBV4-2 with TRBJ2-1; TRBD2 matches at 7 bases. Germline lookup yields CDR1 LGHNA and CDR2 YNFKEQ. J lost 2 bases, V lost 3 bases, and 4 bases had no gene match. The CDR3 spans 15 residues. CDR3 sequence reads: CASSQPSGAYNEQFF. CDR3 bases: TGTGCCAGCAGCCAGCCTAGCGGTGCCTACAATGAGCAGTTCTTC.

This clonotype was seen ten or more times. The chain links TRBV5-1 to TRBJ2-5; D uncertain. V was cut by 0 bases and J by 3 bases, with 12 bases left in between. Per the germline V gene, CDR1 is SGHRS and CDR2 is YFSETQ. The CDR3 runs 15 residues. The chain's CDR3 is CASSLARGPEETQYF. The CDR3, as DNA: TGCGCCAGCAGCTTGGCCAGAGGACCCGAAGAGACCCAGTACTTC.

This clonotype was found once. A much larger clone lies a single base off, so this may be a read error. The chain has TRBV7-9 and TRBJ1-5; D remains unclear. Trimming stripped 2 bases from V and 9 bases from J, with 8 bases between. Per the germline V gene, CDR1 is SEHNR and CDR2 is FQNEAQ (reference sequence). The CDR3 totals 12 residues. The CDR3 sequence: CASSLRDPPQHF. As DNA, the CDR3 is TGTGCCAGCAGCTTAAGGGATCCGCCCCAGCATTTT.

At least ten counts were recorded for this clonotype. The V call is TRBV9, the J call TRBJ2-7; TRBD1 agrees at 9 bases. V lost 4 bases and J lost 5; bases outside the gene matches: 7. Germline CDR1 SGDLS, CDR2 YYNGEE. This CDR3 spans 14 amino acids. In DNA form, the CDR3 reads TGTGCCAGCAGCCCCGGACAGGGGAGAGACGAGCAGTACTTC. Residues: CASSPGQGRDEQYF.

The CDR3 coding sequence is TGTGCCAGCAGCCGACGACTAGCGGGGAGCCAAGAGACCCAGTACTTC. Protein sequence: CASSRRLAGSQETQYF. The chain combines TRBV7-2 with TRBJ2-5, with 11 nucleotides matching TRBD2. V shed 5 bases, J shed 1 base, and the junction held 6 bases outside the gene matches. From germline, CDR1 is SGHTA and CDR2 FQGNSA. CDR3 length: 16 amino acids.

This clonotype was seen at least ten times. The chain carries TRBV6-1 and TRBJ1-2; no clear D gene. The CDR3 contains 14 residues. V shed 5 bases and J shed 7 bases, with 17 bases lying between them. Germline assignment: CDR1 MNHNS and CDR2 SASEGT. The CDR3 protein is CASSRDLLGGGYTF. The DNA of the CDR3 is TGTGCCAGCAGTAGAGACCTTCTAGGTGGTGGCTACACCTTC.

This clonotype came up a few times. V is TRBV14 and J is TRBJ2-1; no clear D gene. Trimming cost V 3 bases and J 0 bases, with 12 bases left between them. Germline CDR1 reads SGHDN; CDR2 reads FVKESK. The CDR3 loop spans 16 amino acids. The CDR3 DNA sequence: TGTGCCAGCAGCCATCAGCTGCTCAGCTCCTACAATGAGCAGTTCTTC. Its translation is CASSHQLLSSYNEQFF.